The 9 T cell receptor beta chains listed next were all sequenced from one sample in a study of beta chain features in type 1 diabetes. Broader study findings: Type 1 diabetes patients had moderately but significantly shorter TCRB CDR3s in all four CD4+ subsets.

Antigen specificity for these receptors is unknown. Sequencing targeted expressed TCRB transcripts, as all isolated RNA had been reverse transcribed. Measured with immunoSEQ multiplex PCR; TCRdb has only the in-frame clones, and not every one. The sample gives more than 95,000 clones, about 26% of which show up once; more than 0.45% is in the top ten. Sequencing was performed on central memory CD4+ T cells from blood. The receptors come from a young woman with type 1 diabetes.

In its sample, this clone was seen a few times. DNA for the CDR3: TGTGCCAGCAGTGGAAGCGGGATCTATGAGCAGTTCTTC. Amino acids: CASSGSGIYEQFF. V and J are TRBV6-1 and TRBJ2-1; 7 bases fit TRBD2. The CDR3 has 13 residues. J was trimmed by 8 bases and V by 4 bases; bases with no gene match: 5. The germline V gene encodes CDR1 MNHNS and CDR2 SASEGT.

This chain links TRBV5-1 with TRBJ2-1; 7 positions agree with TRBD1. V lost 0 bases, J lost 2 bases, and 2 bases stayed unmatched. The V gene's germline CDR1 is SGHRS and CDR2 YFSETQ. This CDR3 is 15 amino acids long. The CDR3 DNA sequence: TGCGCCAGCAGCTTGGGGGGACAGACCTACAATGAGCAGTTCTTC. Amino acids: CASSLGGQTYNEQFF.

The J gene is TRBJ1-1, the V gene TRBV11-3; D uncertain. Germline CDR1 and CDR2: SGHNT and YENEEA. CDR3 length: 16 amino acids. V lost 1 base to trimming and J lost 1 base, with 13 bases between them. The CDR3 here is CASSLGGAARNTEAFF. The CDR3 nucleotides are TGTGCCAGCAGCTTAGGGGGAGCAGCAAGGAACACTGAAGCTTTCTTT.

The gene calls are TRBV7-2 and TRBJ2-5, with TRBD2 matching 9 bases. The CDR3 is 15 residues long. Germline V CDR1 and CDR2: SGHTA, FQGNSA. Trimming took 3 bases from V and 5 from J; bases not matched to a gene: 7. CDR3 nucleotides: TGTGCCAGCAGCTTTCCCACTAGCGGGTTGGAGACCCAGTACTTC. Encoded protein: CASSFPTSGLETQYF.

The chain employs TRBV7-2 and TRBJ1-5; D is uncertain. The CDR3 is made up of 15 amino acids. The germline gives CDR1 SGHTA, CDR2 FQGNSA. V dropped 1 base and J dropped 1 base, with 8 bases sitting between them. The CDR3 nucleotides read TGTGCCAGCAGCTTAGTTTCCCAGAGCAATCAGCCCCAGCATTTT. It encodes CASSLVSQSNQPQHF.

This sequence joins TRBV7-3 and TRBJ2-3; 7 bases are shared with TRBD2. J gave up 4 bases and V 5 bases, and 3 bases lay outside the gene matches. This CDR3 has 13 residues. Germline lookup yields CDR1 SGHTA and CDR2 FQGTGA. The DNA of the CDR3 is TGTGCCAGCAGCGCGGGAGCCCCAGATACGCAGTATTTT. Protein: CASSAGAPDTQYF.

The rearrangement links TRBV2 to TRBJ1-1, with D maybe TRBD1 (5 bases). There are 13 residues in the CDR3. Germline lookup yields CDR1 SNHLY and CDR2 FYNNEI. Trimming cost V 2 bases and J 1 base, with 5 bases left between them. Here the CDR3 reads CASSEQGNTEAFF. CDR3 bases: TGTGCCAGCAGTGAACAGGGGAACACTGAAGCTTTCTTT.

This clone was recorded a few times. The J gene is TRBJ2-3, the V gene TRBV5-4; D call uncertain. This CDR3 comprises 17 residues. The germline V and J ends were trimmed by 0 bases and 0 bases, with 14 bases remaining between them. The germline gives CDR1 SGHNT, CDR2 YYREEE (reference sequence). The CDR3 reads CASSLDLFAVSTDTQYF. DNA of the CDR3: TGTGCCAGCAGCTTGGATCTTTTTGCGGTTAGCACAGATACGCAGTATTTT.

The chain uses TRBV6-6 and TRBJ2-7, with 10 bases matching TRBD1. The CDR3 contains 14 residues. Losses at the gene ends were 10 bases for V and 3 bases for J; bases not matched to a gene: 9. Germline CDR1 and CDR2: MNHNY and SVGAGI (reference sequence). This CDR3 is CATKVGTGDYEQYF. The CDR3, as DNA: TGTGCCACCAAAGTGGGGACAGGGGACTACGAGCAGTACTTC.